These 6 T cell receptor beta chains came from one sample sequenced in a study of identical twins. TCRdb recomputed calls from the 5' RACE reads with MiXCR, one row per CDR3 protein. Of a few hundred thousand distinct CDR3 sequences listed, about 9% are singletons. The same specimen was also included in a second study, on yellow fever vaccine responses in identical twins.

The sample was CD8+ T cells sorted from blood. All receptors come from a woman under 30 in good health.

This clonotype occurred a few times. This sequence joins TRBV6-2 or TRBV6-3 and TRBJ2-7, with D possibly being TRBD1 (5 bases). Germline values: CDR1 MNHEY, CDR2 SVGEGT. The V end was cut by 2 bases, the J end by 2 bases, with 10 bases between. The CDR3 spans 14 residues. CDR3 sequence reads: CASSYDRITYEQYF. DNA of the CDR3: TGTGCCAGCAGTTACGACAGAATTACCTACGAGCAGTACTTC.

This clonotype was seen repeatedly, ten times or more. Given a much more abundant clone one base away, this may be a read error. The V and J genes are TRBV12-3 or TRBV12-4 and TRBJ1-1; D is ambiguous. This CDR3 has 12 residues. The V gene lost 6 bases and the J gene lost 1 base, with 6 bases spanning the gap. This CDR3 is CASSWGNTEAFF. CDR3 in DNA: TGTGCCAGCAGCTGGGGGAACACTGAAGCTTTCTTT.

This clonotype was picked up a small number of times. The chain recombines TRBV29-1 with TRBJ1-4; 9 bases are a match to TRBD1. The CDR3 has 13 amino acids. The germline V gene encodes CDR1 SQVTM and CDR2 ANQGSEA. The V segment lost 6 bases and the J segment 8 bases; nucleotides outside the gene matches: 7. CDR3 amino acids: CSVTGGAGEKLFF. CDR3 nucleotides: TGCAGCGTCACAGGGGGCGCTGGGGAAAAACTGTTTTTT.

The sample holds many counts of this clonotype. The chain recombines TRBV2 with TRBJ2-1; 14 nucleotides align to TRBD2. This CDR3 contains 17 residues. In germline, CDR1 is SNHLY, CDR2 FYNNEI. J gave up 0 bases and V 5 bases, and 3 bases lay outside the gene matches. CDR3 DNA sequence: TGTGCCAGCAGTCCCGGACTAGCGGGGGGCTCCTACAATGAGCAGTTCTTC. The encoded protein is CASSPGLAGGSYNEQFF. Looking up the rest from reference TRBV2 and TRBJ2-1 gives the full variable domain: EPEVTQTPSHQVTQMGQEVILRCVPISNHLYFYWYRQILGQKVEFLVSFYNNEISEKSEIFDDQFSVERPDGSNFTLKIRSTKLEDSAMYFCASSPGLAGGSYNEQFFGPGTRLTVL.

This clonotype has at least ten counts. CDR3 nucleotide sequence: TGCAGCGTGGAGACAGGGTTTGAAAACACCATATATTTT. As protein: CSVETGFENTIYF. The rearrangement joins TRBV29-1 to TRBJ1-3; 7 bases line up with TRBD1. The CDR3 has 13 residues. Germline V lookup: CDR1 SQVTM, CDR2 ANQGSEA. Germline trimming cut 6 bases from V and 6 bases from J; bases unmatched to any gene: 8.

This clonotype was detected only once. The V and J genes are TRBV11-2 and TRBJ1-1; D possibly corresponds to TRBD1 (6 bases). Germline assignment: CDR1 SGHAT and CDR2 FQNNGV. CDR3 length: 17 amino acids. V lost 3 bases, J lost 1 base, and 18 bases lay in between. CDR3 residues: CASSLLHLQGSNTEAFF. CDR3 DNA: TGTGCCAGCAGCTTGCTCCACCTACAGGGCTCGAACACTGAAGCTTTCTTT. The entire variable domain, with the rest obtained from reference TRBV11-2 and TRBJ1-1, is as follows: EAGVAQSPRYKIIEKRQSVAFWCNPISGHATLYWYQQILGQGPKLLIQFQNNGVVDDSQLPKDRFSAERLKGVDSTLKIQPAKLEDSAVYLCASSLLHLQGSNTEAFFGQGTRLTVV.